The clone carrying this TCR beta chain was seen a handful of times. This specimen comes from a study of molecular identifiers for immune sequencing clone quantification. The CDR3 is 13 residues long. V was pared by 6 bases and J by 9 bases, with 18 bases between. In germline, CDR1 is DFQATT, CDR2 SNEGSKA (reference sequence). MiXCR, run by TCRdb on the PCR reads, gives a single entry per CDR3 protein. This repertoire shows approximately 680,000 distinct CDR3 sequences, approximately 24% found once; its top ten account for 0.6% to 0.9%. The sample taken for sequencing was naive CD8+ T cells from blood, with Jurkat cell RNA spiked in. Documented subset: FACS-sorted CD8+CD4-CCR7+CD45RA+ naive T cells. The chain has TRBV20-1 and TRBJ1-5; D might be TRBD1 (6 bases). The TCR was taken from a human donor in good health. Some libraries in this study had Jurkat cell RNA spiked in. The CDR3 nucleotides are TGCAGTGCAGATACCTCAGGGGCCGGGCCCCAGCATTTT. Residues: CSADTSGAGPQHF.